This paragraph reports one T cell receptor beta chain. The sample comes from a study of blood T cell repertoires in COVID-19. Here immunoSEQ multiplex PCR was the method, and the copy in TCRdb shows in-frame clones only, minus some. The table shows roughly 400,000 clones, with 85% to 90% occurring only once. The sequence was collected from a man aged 25-45 years who had recovered from COVID-19. The sample taken for sequencing was PBMCs or T cells enriched from blood (not recorded which).

The DNA of the CDR3 is TGCGCCAGCAGCCGAACCGAGGGAGGGTCAGGGGCCAACGTCCTGACTTTC. It encodes CASSRTEGGSGANVLTF. V and J are TRBV4-1 and TRBJ2-6, with 7 bases lining up with TRBD2. This CDR3 is 17 amino acids long. The germline CDR1 and CDR2 sequences are MGHRA and YSYEKL. V shed 4 bases, J shed 4 bases, and the junction held 10 bases outside the gene matches.